Listed below are T cell receptor beta chains from one sample, sequenced in a study of T cell responses to AZD1222 COVID-19 vaccine. Repertoires were generated with immunoSEQ multiplex PCR, while TCRdb's copy carries only in-frame clones and drops some. Among 90,000 to 150,000 clones, approximately 90% were seen once, and the ten largest hold 4.2%. The material was peripheral blood, obtained 28 days after the second dose of the MenACWY control vaccine. The receptors were sampled from an adult who received the MenACWY meningococcal vaccine as a control. Each CDR3 is given with its conserved first and last residue. The D gene is left open where the match is weak. A row's size may be missing; if present it is once, few, many or a size class.

D gene,J gene,V gene,clone size,CDR3 protein,CDR3 DNA
TRBD2,TRBJ2-5,TRBV29-1,NA,CSVEPGGGRKTQYF,TGCAGCGTTGAGCCGGGCGGGGGGAGGAAGACCCAGTACTTC
NA,TRBJ2-2,TRBV6-4,few,CASSEASENGELFF,TGTGCCAGCAGTGAGGCTAGCGAGAACGGGGAGCTGTTTTTT
NA,TRBJ2-2,TRBV4-2,NA,CASSQHLPGLPTLFF,TGTGCCAGCAGCCAACATCTCCCGGGGCTTCCGACACTGTTTTTT
NA,TRBJ2-3,TRBV5-4,NA,CASSLSSTDTQYF,TGTGCCAGCAGCTTGTCGAGCACAGATACGCAGTATTTT
NA,TRBJ2-5,TRBV15,once,CATSRDEKETQYF,TGTGCCACCAGCAGAGATGAGAAGGAGACCCAGTACTTC
NA,TRBJ2-2,TRBV28,NA,CASSLGAGELFF,TGTGCCAGCAGTTTAGGAGCCGGGGAGCTGTTTTTT
NA,TRBJ2-2,TRBV5-4,NA,CASSLFGGANTGELFF,TGTGCCAGCAGCTTGTTTGGGGGCGCGAACACCGGGGAGCTGTTTTTT
NA,TRBJ1-1,TRBV28,once,CASSLPGMNTEAFF,TGTGCCAGCAGTTTACCAGGGATGAACACTGAAGCTTTCTTT
TRBD1,TRBJ2-5,TRBV6-5,NA,CASSYSTGTGETQYF,TGTGCCAGCAGTTACTCGACAGGGACAGGGGAGACCCAGTACTTC
TRBD1,TRBJ2-3,TRBV18,NA,CASSPGQGSTDTQYF,TGTGCCAGCTCACCGGGACAGGGAAGCACAGATACGCAGTATTTT
NA,TRBJ2-7,TRBV4-1,NA,CASSQIRESYEQYF,TGCGCCAGCAGCCAAATCCGGGAGTCGTACGAGCAGTACTTC
TRBD1,TRBJ2-3,TRBV5-4,NA,CASSLVGQNTQYF,TGTGCCAGCAGCTTGGTGGGACAGAATACGCAGTATTTT
NA,TRBJ1-4,TRBV10-3,NA,CAISDLPGGKLFF,TGTGCCATCAGCGACCTCCCGGGGGGCAAACTGTTTTTT
NA,TRBJ2-5,TRBV21-1,NA,CASRSVQETQYF,TGTGCCAGCAGGAGTGTACAAGAGACCCAGTACTTC
TRBD1,TRBJ1-3,TRBV18,NA,CASSPRQGRNTIYF,TGTGCCAGCTCACCGCGACAGGGGAGAAACACCATATATTTT
TRBD2,TRBJ2-5,TRBV11-2,NA,CASSLVGLAGEETQYF,TGTGCCAGCAGCTTAGTGGGACTAGCGGGAGAAGAGACCCAGTACTTC
NA,TRBJ2-5,TRBV28,NA,CASRWGKETQYF,TGTGCCAGCAGATGGGGAAAAGAGACCCAGTACTTC
NA,TRBJ2-7,TRBV5-1,NA,CASSLSSGTYEQYF,TGCGCCAGCAGCTTGAGTAGCGGAACCTACGAGCAGTACTTC
NA,TRBJ2-1,TRBV19,NA,CASRTGSYNEQFF,TGTGCCAGTAGAACAGGGTCCTACAATGAGCAGTTCTTC
NA,TRBJ1-3,TRBV18,NA,CASSQGSSGNTIYF,TGTGCCAGCTCACAGGGGAGCTCTGGAAACACCATATATTTT
NA,TRBJ1-6,TRBV4-3,NA,CASSQERESSYNSPLHF,TGCGCCAGCAGCCAAGAAAGGGAGAGCTCCTATAATTCACCCCTCCACTTT
TRBD1,TRBJ2-2,TRBV5-4,NA,CASSPRGLNTGELFF,TGTGCCAGCAGCCCCAGGGGGCTCAACACCGGGGAGCTGTTTTTT
TRBD2,TRBJ2-3,TRBV5-6,NA,CASSLVSGGVDTQYF,TGTGCCAGCAGCTTGGTGAGCGGGGGAGTGGATACGCAGTATTTT
NA,TRBJ1-2,TRBV5-4,once,CASSLERVGYTF,TGTGCCAGCAGCTTGGAACGGGTAGGCTACACCTTC
NA,TRBJ1-2,TRBV2,NA,CASSAVVANYGYTF,TGTGCCAGCAGTGCAGTCGTTGCTAACTATGGCTACACCTTC
TRBD2,TRBJ2-7,TRBV30,NA,CAWTGGLAGAEQYF,TGTGCCTGGACAGGCGGCCTAGCGGGAGCCGAGCAGTACTTC
NA,TRBJ1-3,TRBV5-4,NA,CASSFYTSSGNTIYF,TGTGCCAGCAGCTTTTACACAAGCTCTGGAAACACCATATATTTT